The clone carrying this T cell receptor beta chain was observed a handful of times. Its matching antigen is unknown. Data came from immunoSEQ multiplex PCR; TCRdb stores just in-frame clones and leaves some out. The table includes tens of thousands of clones, 75% detected once. The sample comes from a study of CD4 T cells in relation to SARS-CoV-2 and coronaviruses. CD4+ T cells from unexposed donors were obtained before the COVID-19 pandemic (2011-2018). The cells were cultured for around ten days before CD4+ T cells were isolated. The sequence came from a human donor in good health. The sequencing sample was made of CD4+ T cells from PBMCs, cultured in vitro.

The CDR3 sequence: CASSPPGTSGRDEQFF. DNA for the CDR3: TGTGCCAGCAGCCCGCCAGGGACTAGCGGGAGAGATGAGCAGTTCTTC. The chain combines TRBV11-3 with TRBJ2-1, with TRBD2 matching over 14 bases. The CDR3 length is 16 residues. CDR1 is SGHNT, CDR2 YENEEA, per germline. Trimming cost V 5 bases and J 8 bases; bases outside gene matches: 8.